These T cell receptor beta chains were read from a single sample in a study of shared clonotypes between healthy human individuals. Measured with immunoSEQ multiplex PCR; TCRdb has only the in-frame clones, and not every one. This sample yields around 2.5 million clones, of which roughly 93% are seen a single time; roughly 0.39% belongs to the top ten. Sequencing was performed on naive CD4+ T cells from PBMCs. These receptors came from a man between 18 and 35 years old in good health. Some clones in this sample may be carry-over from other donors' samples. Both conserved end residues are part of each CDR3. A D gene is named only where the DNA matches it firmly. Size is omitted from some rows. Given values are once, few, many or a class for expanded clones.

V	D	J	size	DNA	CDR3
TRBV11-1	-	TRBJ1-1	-	TGTGCCAGCAGCTTAGAAAGGGCTCGGGCTGAAGCTTTCTTT	CASSLERARAEAFF
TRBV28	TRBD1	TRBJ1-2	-	TGTGCCAGCAGTTCGACAGGGGCCAACTATGGCTACACCTTC	CASSSTGANYGYTF
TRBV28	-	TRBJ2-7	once	TGTGCCAGCAGTCCCCCGGGTACAACCTACGAGCAGTACTTC	CASSPPGTTYEQYF
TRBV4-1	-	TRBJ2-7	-	TGCGCCAGCGCCCCTCAGGGTAGCGGTTACTACGAGCAGTACTTC	CASAPQGSGYYEQYF
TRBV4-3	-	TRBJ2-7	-	TGCGCCAGCAGCCAAGGTAGCCAGGGAGGAAACGAGCAGTACTTC	CASSQGSQGGNEQYF
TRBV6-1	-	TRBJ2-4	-	TGTGCCAGCAGTGATGTAGGGGGATGGGACATTCAGTACTTC	CASSDVGGWDIQYF
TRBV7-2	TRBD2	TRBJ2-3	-	TGTGCCAGCAGCTCGGGACTAGCGGGAGCGAACCCGCGGTATTTT	CASSSGLAGANPRYF
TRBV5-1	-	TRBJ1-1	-	TGCGCCAGCAGCTCCAGCATGAACACTGAAGCTTTCTTT	CASSSSMNTEAFF
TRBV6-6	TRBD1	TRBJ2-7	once	TGTGCCACCAGACAGGGGGCGAGGGACGAGCAGTACTTC	CATRQGARDEQYF
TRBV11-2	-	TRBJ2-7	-	TGTGCCAGCAGCTGGGACATTTCCTACGAGCAGTACTTC	CASSWDISYEQYF
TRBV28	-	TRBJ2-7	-	TGTGCCAGCAGTTTTGTAGGGTCGGTTCGGGGCTCGTACGAGCAGTACTTC	CASSFVGSVRGSYEQYF
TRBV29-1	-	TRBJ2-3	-	TGCAGCGTTGCCAGTGGAGATACGCAGTATTTT	CSVASGDTQYF
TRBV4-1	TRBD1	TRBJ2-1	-	TGCGCCAGCAGCCAAACGACAGGGAACTCCTACAATGAGCAGTTCTTC	CASSQTTGNSYNEQFF
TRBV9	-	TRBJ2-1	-	TGTGCCAGCAGCGTAGAAGGGGGAACCTACAATGAGCAGTTCTTC	CASSVEGGTYNEQFF
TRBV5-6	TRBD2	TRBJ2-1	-	TGTGCCAGCAGCATGTCGGGACTAGAGACTTCCTACAATGAGCAGTTCTTC	CASSMSGLETSYNEQFF
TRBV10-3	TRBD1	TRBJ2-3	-	TGTGCCATCAGAGGACAGGGAAGCACAGATACGCAGTATTTT	CAIRGQGSTDTQYF
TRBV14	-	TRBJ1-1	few	TGTGCCAGCAGCCTGACGGCGGGACGCACTGAAGCTTTCTTT	CASSLTAGRTEAFF
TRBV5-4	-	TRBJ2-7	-	TGTGCCAGCAGCTTGGAAGTGGGGACCTACGAGCAGTACTTC	CASSLEVGTYEQYF
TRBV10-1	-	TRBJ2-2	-	TGCGCCAGCAGTGCTAGCGCCAGCACCGGGGAGCTGTTTTTT	CASSASASTGELFF
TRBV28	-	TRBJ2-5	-	TGTGCCAGCAGTTTAACGGGGGCTCAAGAGACCCAGTACTTC	CASSLTGAQETQYF
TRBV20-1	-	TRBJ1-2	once	-	CSAFGQGTF
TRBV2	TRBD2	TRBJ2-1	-	TGTGCCAGCAGTGAGACGGGGGGATCGCAGTTCTTC	CASSETGGSQFF
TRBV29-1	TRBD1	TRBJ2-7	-	TGCAGCGTCGAATCCGGGACAGGCTCCTACGAGCAGTACTTC	CSVESGTGSYEQYF
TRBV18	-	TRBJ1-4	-	TGTGCCAGCTCACCAAAGGGCTCCTCTTCAACTAATGAAAAACTGTTTTTT	CASSPKGSSSTNEKLFF
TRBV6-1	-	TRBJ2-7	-	TGTGCCAGCAGCCGGACGGCAATTCCCTACGAGCAGTACTTC	CASSRTAIPYEQYF
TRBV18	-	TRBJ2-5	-	TGTGCCAGCTCACCACCGGGTCAAGAGACCCAGTACTTC	CASSPPGQETQYF
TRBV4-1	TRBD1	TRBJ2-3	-	TGCGCCAGCAGCCAAGGGGACAGGGGCACAGATACGCAGTATTTT	CASSQGDRGTDTQYF
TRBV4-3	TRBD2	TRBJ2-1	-	TGCGCCAGCAGCCAAGATGGGGGGAGGGGCAGCGTCGTACAGTCCTCCTACAATGAGCAGTTCTTC	CASSQDGGRGSVVQSSYNEQFF
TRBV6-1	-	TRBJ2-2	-	TGTGCCAGCAAACTACCGGGCACTAACACCGGGGAGCTGTTTTTT	CASKLPGTNTGELFF
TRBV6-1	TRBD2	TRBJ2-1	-	TGTGCCAGCAGTGAAGCCGGGACTAGTATCTATGAGCAGTTCTTC	CASSEAGTSIYEQFF